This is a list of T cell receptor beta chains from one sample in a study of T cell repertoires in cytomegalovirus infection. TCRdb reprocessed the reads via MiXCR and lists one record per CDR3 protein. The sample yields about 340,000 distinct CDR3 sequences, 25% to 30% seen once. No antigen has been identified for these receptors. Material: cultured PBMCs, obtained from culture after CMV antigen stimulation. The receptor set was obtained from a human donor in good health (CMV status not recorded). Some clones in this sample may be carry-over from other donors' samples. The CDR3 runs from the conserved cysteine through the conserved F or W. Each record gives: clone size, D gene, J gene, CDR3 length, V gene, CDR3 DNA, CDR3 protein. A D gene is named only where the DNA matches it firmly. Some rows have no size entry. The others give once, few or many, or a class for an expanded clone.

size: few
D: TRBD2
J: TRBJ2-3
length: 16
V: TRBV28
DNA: TGTGCCAGCAGTTTATCGGGGGGTTTTAGCACAGATACGCAGTATTTT
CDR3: CASSLSGGFSTDTQYF

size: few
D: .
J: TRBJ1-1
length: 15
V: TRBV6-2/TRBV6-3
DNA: TGTGCCAGCAGTTACGGCGGGAATTTGAACACTGAAGCTTTCTTT
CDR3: CASSYGGNLNTEAFF

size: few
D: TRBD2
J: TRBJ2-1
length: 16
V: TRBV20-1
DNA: TGCAGTGCTAGAGTTTTTCTAGCGGGTTTGAGGGATGAGCAGTTCTTC
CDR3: CSARVFLAGLRDEQFF

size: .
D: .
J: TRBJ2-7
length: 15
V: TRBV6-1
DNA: TGTGCCAGCGGGAGGCAGCCGGTTGCCCTCTACGAGCAGTACTTC
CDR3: CASGRQPVALYEQYF

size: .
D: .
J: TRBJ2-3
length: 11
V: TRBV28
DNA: TGTGCCAGCAGTGCTTCCTGGTCGCAGTATTTT
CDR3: CASSASWSQYF

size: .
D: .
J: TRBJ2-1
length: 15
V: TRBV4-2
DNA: TGTGCCAGCAGCCAAGAACGCCTACAGGGAAATGAGCAGTTCTTC
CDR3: CASSQERLQGNEQFF

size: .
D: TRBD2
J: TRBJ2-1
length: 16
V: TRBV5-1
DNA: TGCGCCAGCAGCCTAGCCGGGACTAGCGGGATTCGTGAGCAGTTCTTC
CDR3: CASSLAGTSGIREQFF

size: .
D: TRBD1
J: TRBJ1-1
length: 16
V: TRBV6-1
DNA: TGTGCCAGTGTACAGGGGGCGAATTACAGGAACACTGAAGCTTTCTTT
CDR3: CASVQGANYRNTEAFF

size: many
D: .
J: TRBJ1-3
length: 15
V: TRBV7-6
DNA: TGTGCCAGCAGCTTGGAAGGGGTCACTGGAAACACCATATATTTT
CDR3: CASSLEGVTGNTIYF

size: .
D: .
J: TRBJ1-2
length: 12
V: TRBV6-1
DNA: TGTGCCAGCAGTGAAGGCGGTACTGGCTACACCTTC
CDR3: CASSEGGTGYTF

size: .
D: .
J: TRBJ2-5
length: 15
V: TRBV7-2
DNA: TGTGCCAGCAGCTTATTTGGGACCAGAAGGGAGACCCAGTACTTC
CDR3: CASSLFGTRRETQYF

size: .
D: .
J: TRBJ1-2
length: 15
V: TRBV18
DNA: TGTGCCAGCTCACCCACCGACGGCAGGGGCAAGGGCTACACCTTC
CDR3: CASSPTDGRGKGYTF

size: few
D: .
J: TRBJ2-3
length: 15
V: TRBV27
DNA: TGTGCCACCCAACGCACGGGACACAACACAGATACGCAGTATTTT
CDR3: CATQRTGHNTDTQYF

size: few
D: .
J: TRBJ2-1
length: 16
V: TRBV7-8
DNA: TGTGCCAGCAGCGGGGGCCTAGCGGAAAACTACAATGAGCAGTTCTTC
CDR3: CASSGGLAENYNEQFF

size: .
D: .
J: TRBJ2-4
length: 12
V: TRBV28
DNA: TGTGCCAGCAGAAGACAGGAAAACATTCAGTACTTC
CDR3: CASRRQENIQYF

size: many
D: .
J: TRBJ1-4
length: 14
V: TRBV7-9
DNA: TGTGCCAGCAGCGACTCAGGGCCTAATGAAAAACTGTTTTTT
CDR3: CASSDSGPNEKLFF

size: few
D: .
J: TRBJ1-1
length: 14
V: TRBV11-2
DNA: TGTGCCAGCAGCTTATGGGGTCCGAACACTGAAGCTTTCTTT
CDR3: CASSLWGPNTEAFF

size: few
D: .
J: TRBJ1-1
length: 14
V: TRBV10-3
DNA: TGTGCCATCAGTGAGTCAGGGGGGAACACTGAAGCTTTCTTT
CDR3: CAISESGGNTEAFF

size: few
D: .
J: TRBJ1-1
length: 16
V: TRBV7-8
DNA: TGTGCCAGCAGCCCGGGTGGGGGTTGGCGTAACACTGAAGCTTTCTTT
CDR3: CASSPGGGWRNTEAFF

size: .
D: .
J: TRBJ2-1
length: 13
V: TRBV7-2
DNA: TGTGCCACCAGCTTAGGGCTGTACAATGAGCAGTTCTTC
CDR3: CATSLGLYNEQFF

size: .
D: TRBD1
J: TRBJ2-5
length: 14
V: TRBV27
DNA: TGTGCCACCTCTAAGGGGGCAGTTCAAGAGACCCAGTACTTC
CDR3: CATSKGAVQETQYF

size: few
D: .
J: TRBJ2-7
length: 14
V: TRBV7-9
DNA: TGTGCCAGCAGCTTTTGGGACTCCTCCTACGAGCAGTACTTC
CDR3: CASSFWDSSYEQYF

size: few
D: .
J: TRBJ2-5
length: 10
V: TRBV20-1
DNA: TGCAGTCTAATCAAAGAGACCCAGTACTTC
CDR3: CSLIKETQYF

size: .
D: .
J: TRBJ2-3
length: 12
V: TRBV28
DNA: TGTGCCAGCAGTGCACTCACAGATACGCAGTATTTT
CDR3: CASSALTDTQYF

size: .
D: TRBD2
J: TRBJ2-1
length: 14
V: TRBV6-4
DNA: TGTGCCAGCAGTGACTTAGCGGGAGCTGAGGAGCAGTTCTTC
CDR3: CASSDLAGAEEQFF

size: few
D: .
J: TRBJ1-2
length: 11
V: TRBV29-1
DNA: TGCAGCGTGGATCTGGGGCGAGGCTACACCTTC
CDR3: CSVDLGRGYTF

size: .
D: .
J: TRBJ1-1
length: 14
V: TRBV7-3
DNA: TGTGCCAGCAGCCCCGGACACGCGAACACTGAAGCTTTCTTT
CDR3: CASSPGHANTEAFF

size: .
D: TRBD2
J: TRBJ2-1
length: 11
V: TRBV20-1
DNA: TGCAGTGCTAGCCTTAGCGGGGGGGAGTTCTTC
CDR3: CSASLSGGEFF

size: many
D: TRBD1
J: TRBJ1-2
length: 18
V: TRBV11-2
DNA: TGTGCCAGCAGCTTAGTTAGGGACAGGCCAGGCCCATACTATGGCTACACCTTC
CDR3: CASSLVRDRPGPYYGYTF

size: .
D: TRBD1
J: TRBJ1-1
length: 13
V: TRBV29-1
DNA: TGCAGCTTAACCAGGGGGGCGAACACTGAAGCTTTCTTT
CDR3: CSLTRGANTEAFF

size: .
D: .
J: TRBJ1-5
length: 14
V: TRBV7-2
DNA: TGTGCCAGCAGCTTAAACAATCTCAATCAGCCCCAGCATTTT
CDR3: CASSLNNLNQPQHF

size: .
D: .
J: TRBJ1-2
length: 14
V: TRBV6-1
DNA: TGTGCCAGCAGGAAGACAGTTTCGGGCTATGGCTACACCTTC
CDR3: CASRKTVSGYGYTF

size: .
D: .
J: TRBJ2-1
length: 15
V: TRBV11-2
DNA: TGTGCCAGCAGCCCTACCTTAGGAGGCCATGATGAGCAGTTCTTC
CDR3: CASSPTLGGHDEQFF

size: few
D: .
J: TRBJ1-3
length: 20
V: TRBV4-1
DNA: TGCGCCAGCAGCCAATCCCCACTGGAGGACAGTCGTTTCTCTGGAAACACCATATATTTT
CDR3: CASSQSPLEDSRFSGNTIYF

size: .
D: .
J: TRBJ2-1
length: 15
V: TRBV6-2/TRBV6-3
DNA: TGTGCCAGCAGTTACTTTGGGACGTTGAAGGGTGAGCAGTTCTTC
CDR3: CASSYFGTLKGEQFF

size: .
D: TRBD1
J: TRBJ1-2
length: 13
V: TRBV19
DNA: TGTGCCAGTAGTATTGACAGGGAAGATGGCTACACCTTC
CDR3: CASSIDREDGYTF

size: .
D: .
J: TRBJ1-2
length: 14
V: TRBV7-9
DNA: TGTGCCAGCCGAAGCCCTGAATATAACTATGGCTACACCTTC
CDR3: CASRSPEYNYGYTF

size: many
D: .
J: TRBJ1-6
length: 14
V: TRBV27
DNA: TGTGCCAGCACCTTCAGCTCCTATAATTCACCCCTCCACTTT
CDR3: CASTFSSYNSPLHF

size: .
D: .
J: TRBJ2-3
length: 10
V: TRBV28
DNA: TGTGCCACCTACACAGATACGCAGTATTTT
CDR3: CATYTDTQYF

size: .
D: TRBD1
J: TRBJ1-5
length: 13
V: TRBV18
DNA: TGTGCCAGCTCACCTAGAGGGGGCGGACCCCAGCATTTT
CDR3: CASSPRGGGPQHF

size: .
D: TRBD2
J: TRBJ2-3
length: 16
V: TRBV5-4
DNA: TGTGCCAGCAGCAGGAATAGCGGGGGGCGCACAGATACGCAGTATTTT
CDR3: CASSRNSGGRTDTQYF

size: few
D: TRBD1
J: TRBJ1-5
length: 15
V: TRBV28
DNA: TGTGCCAGCAGGACAGGGGAGGGAAGAAATCAGCCCCAGCATTTT
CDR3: CASRTGEGRNQPQHF

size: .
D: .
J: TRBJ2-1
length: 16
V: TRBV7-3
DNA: TGTGCCAGCAGCTTAACGTCTCTTTCCTCCTACAATGAGCAGTTCTTC
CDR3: CASSLTSLSSYNEQFF

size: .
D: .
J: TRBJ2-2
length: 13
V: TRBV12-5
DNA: TGTGCTAGTGCCCCTGAATACACCGGGGAGCTGTTTTTT
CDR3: CASAPEYTGELFF

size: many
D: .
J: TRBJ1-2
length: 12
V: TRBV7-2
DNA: TGTGCCAGCAGCTTAGAGTTGGGTGGCTACACCTTC
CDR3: CASSLELGGYTF

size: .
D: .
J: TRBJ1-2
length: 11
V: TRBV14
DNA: TGTGCCAGCAGCCCAGGGTATGGCTACACCTTC
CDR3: CASSPGYGYTF

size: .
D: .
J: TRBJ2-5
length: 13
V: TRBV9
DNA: TGTGCCAGCAGCGTAGACCCGTCCTCGACCCAGTACTTC
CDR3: CASSVDPSSTQYF

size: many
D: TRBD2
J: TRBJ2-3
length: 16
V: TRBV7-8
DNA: TGTGCCAGCAGCGGGAGACTAGCGGGGTACACAGATACGCAGTATTTT
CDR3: CASSGRLAGYTDTQYF

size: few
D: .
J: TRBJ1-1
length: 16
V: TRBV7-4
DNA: TGTGCCAGCAGCCGAAAACCAAACAGGCGTGAAACTGAAGCTTTCTTT
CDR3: CASSRKPNRRETEAFF

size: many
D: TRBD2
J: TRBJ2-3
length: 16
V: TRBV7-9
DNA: TGTGCCAGCAGCGGCCGACTAGCGGGAGGACAGGATACGCAGTATTTT
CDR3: CASSGRLAGGQDTQYF

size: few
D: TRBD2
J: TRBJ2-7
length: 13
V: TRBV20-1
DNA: TGCAGTGCCTCAACTAGCGGGGGATACGAGCAGTACTTC
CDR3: CSASTSGGYEQYF

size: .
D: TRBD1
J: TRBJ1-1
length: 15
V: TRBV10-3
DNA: TGTGCCATCAGTGAGTCCTACAGGGGGCCAACTGAAGCTTTCTTT
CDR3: CAISESYRGPTEAFF

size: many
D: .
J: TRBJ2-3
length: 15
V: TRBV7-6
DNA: TGTGCCAGCAGCTTTATTTCGGCCCCGAGAGATACGCAGTATTTT
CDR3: CASSFISAPRDTQYF

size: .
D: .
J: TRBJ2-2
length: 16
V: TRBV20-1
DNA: TGCAGTGCTAGACCCCGGGACCCTTCGAACACCGGGGAGCTGTTTTTT
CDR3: CSARPRDPSNTGELFF

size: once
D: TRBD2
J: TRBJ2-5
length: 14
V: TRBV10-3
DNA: TGTGCCATCAGCAATAGCGGGTATCAAGAGACCCAGTACTTC
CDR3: CAISNSGYQETQYF